This is a list of T cell receptor beta chains from one sample in a study of blood T cell repertoires in COVID-19. Repertoires were generated with immunoSEQ multiplex PCR, while TCRdb's copy carries only in-frame clones and drops some. Among 290,000 or so clones listed, about 90% were seen once. Sequenced material: PBMCs or T cells enriched from blood (not recorded which). These receptor sequences come from a woman younger than 35 with acute COVID-19. Both conserved end residues are part of each CDR3. Fields, in order: D gene, clone size, J gene, V gene, CDR3 protein, CDR3 DNA. A D gene is named only where the DNA matches it firmly. A clone size is listed for some rows: how often the clone was seen (once, few, many), or a class if it is expanded.

d_gene: TRBD1
abundance: .
j_gene: TRBJ2-1
v_gene: TRBV19
CDR3aa: CASSIDLGTGNEQFF
CDR3nt: TGTGCCAGTAGTATAGATCTTGGGACAGGCAATGAGCAGTTCTTC

d_gene: TRBD1
abundance: .
j_gene: TRBJ2-7
v_gene: TRBV3-1/TRBV3-2
CDR3aa: CASSQRQIITGTGMREQYF
CDR3nt: TGTGCCAGCAGCCAACGTCAAATTATAACGGGGACAGGGATGCGAGAGCAGTACTTC

d_gene: .
abundance: .
j_gene: TRBJ1-3
v_gene: TRBV28
CDR3aa: CASSRRDVSGNTIYF
CDR3nt: TGTGCCAGCAGTCGCAGGGATGTCTCTGGAAACACCATATATTTT

d_gene: .
abundance: .
j_gene: TRBJ2-3
v_gene: TRBV28
CDR3aa: CASSSGAAGTDTQYF
CDR3nt: TGTGCCAGCAGTTCCGGAGCGGCGGGCACAGATACGCAGTATTTT

d_gene: .
abundance: .
j_gene: TRBJ2-5
v_gene: TRBV19
CDR3aa: CASSAMGGPKETQYF
CDR3nt: TGTGCCAGTAGTGCCATGGGGGGACCTAAAGAGACCCAGTACTTC

d_gene: TRBD2
abundance: .
j_gene: TRBJ2-1
v_gene: TRBV7-3
CDR3aa: CASSLGTSGYNEQFF
CDR3nt: TGTGCCAGCAGCTTAGGGACTAGCGGCTACAATGAGCAGTTCTTC

d_gene: TRBD2
abundance: .
j_gene: TRBJ2-7
v_gene: TRBV9
CDR3aa: CASSVETSDEQYF
CDR3nt: TGTGCCAGCAGCGTAGAGACTAGCGACGAGCAGTACTTC

d_gene: .
abundance: .
j_gene: TRBJ1-2
v_gene: TRBV28
CDR3aa: CASSLPGHEDYGYTF
CDR3nt: TGTGCCAGCAGTCTCCCGGGACACGAGGACTATGGCTACACCTTC

d_gene: .
abundance: .
j_gene: TRBJ1-3
v_gene: TRBV5-5
CDR3aa: CASSTGQSSSGNTIYF
CDR3nt: TGTGCCAGCAGCACCGGACAGTCCTCTTCTGGAAACACCATATATTTT

d_gene: .
abundance: .
j_gene: TRBJ2-1
v_gene: TRBV9
CDR3aa: CASSFGLEGSYNEQFF
CDR3nt: TGTGCCAGCAGCTTTGGACTGGAGGGTTCCTACAATGAGCAGTTCTTC

d_gene: TRBD1
abundance: .
j_gene: TRBJ2-7
v_gene: TRBV10-1
CDR3aa: CASSESGTGTYEQYF
CDR3nt: TGCGCCAGCAGTGAGTCCGGGACAGGGACGTACGAGCAGTACTTC

d_gene: .
abundance: .
j_gene: TRBJ2-1
v_gene: TRBV29-1
CDR3aa: CSVVTGTGESVGQFF
CDR3nt: TGCAGCGTTGTGACGGGGACGGGAGAATCAGTAGGGCAGTTCTTC

d_gene: .
abundance: .
j_gene: TRBJ2-7
v_gene: TRBV21-1
CDR3aa: CASTQGAGNTYEQYF
CDR3nt: TGTGCCAGCACCCAGGGGGCAGGAAACACCTACGAGCAGTACTTC

d_gene: .
abundance: .
j_gene: TRBJ1-5
v_gene: TRBV10-3
CDR3aa: CAISGTPDYQPQHF
CDR3nt: TGTGCCATCAGTGGGACACCTGATTATCAGCCCCAGCATTTT

d_gene: .
abundance: few
j_gene: TRBJ1-1
v_gene: TRBV9
CDR3aa: CASSVGQDTEAFF
CDR3nt: TGTGCCAGCAGCGTGGGGCAGGACACTGAAGCTTTCTTT

d_gene: .
abundance: once
j_gene: TRBJ2-3
v_gene: TRBV7-2
CDR3aa: CASSLARASRRDTQYF
CDR3nt: TGTGCCAGCAGCTTAGCGCGGGCTTCCCGCCGGGATACGCAGTATTTT

d_gene: .
abundance: .
j_gene: TRBJ2-2
v_gene: TRBV7-9
CDR3aa: CASSLPRELFF
CDR3nt: TGTGCCAGCAGCTTACCGCGAGAGCTGTTTTTT

d_gene: TRBD1
abundance: .
j_gene: TRBJ2-7
v_gene: TRBV6-5
CDR3aa: CASSYRDSKLYEQYF
CDR3nt: TGTGCCAGCAGTTACCGGGACAGTAAGCTCTACGAGCAGTACTTC

d_gene: .
abundance: .
j_gene: TRBJ2-5
v_gene: TRBV28
CDR3aa: CASSSQITRGFQETQYF
CDR3nt: TGTGCCAGCAGCTCCCAGATTACTAGGGGGTTCCAAGAGACCCAGTACTTC

d_gene: .
abundance: .
j_gene: TRBJ2-7
v_gene: TRBV28
CDR3aa: CASSLDRREQYF
CDR3nt: TGTGCCAGCAGTCTCGACCGGAGGGAGCAGTACTTC

d_gene: TRBD2
abundance: .
j_gene: TRBJ2-7
v_gene: TRBV2
CDR3aa: CASSVLRLAGEDEQYF
CDR3nt: TGTGCCAGCAGTGTGTTACGACTAGCGGGAGAGGACGAGCAGTACTTC

d_gene: TRBD2
abundance: .
j_gene: TRBJ2-2
v_gene: TRBV30
CDR3aa: CAWTTRRTSDNTGELFF
CDR3nt: TGTGCCTGGACTACGAGGAGGACTAGCGACAACACCGGGGAGCTGTTTTTT

d_gene: TRBD2
abundance: .
j_gene: TRBJ2-5
v_gene: TRBV5-1
CDR3aa: CASSLSRGGEETQYF
CDR3nt: TGCGCCAGCAGCTTGTCAAGGGGAGGGGAGGAGACCCAGTACTTC

d_gene: .
abundance: .
j_gene: TRBJ1-2
v_gene: TRBV29-1
CDR3aa: CSVSDRINNYGYTF
CDR3nt: TGCAGCGTTTCCGACAGGATCAATAACTATGGCTACACCTTC

d_gene: TRBD1
abundance: .
j_gene: TRBJ1-2
v_gene: TRBV28
CDR3aa: CASSLTGSPVDTF
CDR3nt: TGTGCCAGCAGCCTGACAGGGTCCCCCGTCGACACCTTC

d_gene: .
abundance: .
j_gene: TRBJ1-6
v_gene: TRBV13
CDR3aa: CASSSYQQGMGVYNSPLHF
CDR3nt: TGTGCCAGCAGCAGCTATCAACAGGGAATGGGCGTCTATAATTCACCCCTCCACTTT

d_gene: .
abundance: .
j_gene: TRBJ2-5
v_gene: TRBV5-1
CDR3aa: CASSLGTVYQETQYF
CDR3nt: TGCGCCAGCAGCTTGGGGACAGTGTACCAAGAGACCCAGTACTTC

d_gene: .
abundance: .
j_gene: TRBJ1-3
v_gene: TRBV28
CDR3aa: CASTPFPGFGNTIYF
CDR3nt: TGTGCCAGCACTCCCTTCCCAGGTTTTGGAAACACCATATATTTT

d_gene: .
abundance: .
j_gene: TRBJ2-1
v_gene: TRBV2
CDR3aa: CASLAGTHYNEQFF
CDR3nt: TGTGCCAGCCTTGCCGGGACTCATTACAATGAGCAGTTCTTC

d_gene: TRBD1
abundance: .
j_gene: TRBJ1-1
v_gene: TRBV27
CDR3aa: CASSQARQGAFRAFF
CDR3nt: TGTGCCAGCAGCCAAGCTCGACAGGGGGCGTTTAGAGCTTTCTTT

d_gene: TRBD1
abundance: .
j_gene: TRBJ2-7
v_gene: TRBV5-1
CDR3aa: CASSLGGQQSYEQYF
CDR3nt: TGCGCCAGCAGCTTGGGGGGACAGCAATCCTACGAGCAGTACTTC

d_gene: .
abundance: once
j_gene: TRBJ1-6
v_gene: TRBV9
CDR3aa: CASSVGGNGSPLHF
CDR3nt: TGTGCCAGCAGCGTCGGGGGGAATGGTTCACCCCTCCACTTT

d_gene: TRBD1
abundance: few
j_gene: TRBJ1-5
v_gene: TRBV7-2
CDR3aa: CASSLSRGLGNQPQHF
CDR3nt: TGTGCCAGCAGCCTTTCGAGGGGGCTTGGCAATCAGCCCCAGCATTTT

d_gene: TRBD1
abundance: .
j_gene: TRBJ1-2
v_gene: TRBV7-9
CDR3aa: CASSLTGDDYGYTF
CDR3nt: TGTGCCAGCAGCTTAACAGGGGACGACTATGGCTACACCTTC

d_gene: TRBD1
abundance: .
j_gene: TRBJ1-4
v_gene: TRBV27
CDR3aa: CASSPAGTGGVEKLFF
CDR3nt: TGTGCCAGCAGTCCGGCCGGGACAGGTGGAGTGGAAAAACTGTTTTTT

d_gene: .
abundance: .
j_gene: TRBJ2-5
v_gene: TRBV30
CDR3aa: CAWSVIVLETQYF
CDR3nt: TGTGCCTGGAGTGTAATAGTTCTCGAGACCCAGTACTTC

d_gene: .
abundance: .
j_gene: TRBJ2-2
v_gene: TRBV27
CDR3aa: CASSAQGTGELFF
CDR3nt: TGTGCCAGCAGTGCCCAGGGCACCGGGGAGCTGTTTTTT

d_gene: .
abundance: .
j_gene: TRBJ1-1
v_gene: TRBV6-5
CDR3aa: CASSSPGSMNTEAFF
CDR3nt: TGTGCCAGCAGTTCCCCCGGGTCGATGAACACTGAAGCTTTCTTT

d_gene: TRBD2
abundance: once
j_gene: TRBJ2-7
v_gene: TRBV7-2
CDR3aa: CASSPTSLDSYEQYF
CDR3nt: TGTGCCAGCAGCCCGACTAGCCTCGACTCCTACGAGCAGTACTTC

d_gene: .
abundance: .
j_gene: TRBJ1-1
v_gene: TRBV28
CDR3aa: CASRSYMNTEAFF
CDR3nt: TGTGCCAGCAGATCCTATATGAACACTGAAGCTTTCTTT

d_gene: .
abundance: .
j_gene: TRBJ2-5
v_gene: TRBV11-2
CDR3aa: CASSRGETQYF
CDR3nt: TGTGCCAGCAGCCGGGGAGAGACCCAGTACTTC

d_gene: TRBD1
abundance: .
j_gene: TRBJ1-6
v_gene: TRBV5-6
CDR3aa: CASRTGQTNSPLHF
CDR3nt: TGTGCCAGCAGGACGGGACAGACTAATTCACCCCTCCACTTT

d_gene: .
abundance: .
j_gene: TRBJ2-3
v_gene: TRBV7-2
CDR3aa: CASTFTPDKPLF
CDR3nt: TGTGCCAGCACCTTCACCCCCGATAAGCCCCTTTTT

d_gene: .
abundance: .
j_gene: TRBJ1-2
v_gene: TRBV28
CDR3aa: CASSLARHYGYTF
CDR3nt: TGTGCCAGCAGTCTGGCGCGGCACTATGGCTACACCTTC

d_gene: TRBD1
abundance: .
j_gene: TRBJ1-1
v_gene: TRBV24-1
CDR3aa: CATSDRGEAFF
CDR3nt: TGTGCCACCTCGGACAGGGGTGAAGCTTTCTTT

d_gene: TRBD1
abundance: .
j_gene: TRBJ1-2
v_gene: TRBV28
CDR3aa: CASRTGGYYGYTF
CDR3nt: TGTGCCAGCCGGACAGGGGGATACTATGGCTACACCTTC

d_gene: .
abundance: .
j_gene: TRBJ1-1
v_gene: TRBV12-5
CDR3aa: CASGLNYPTRTVMNTEAFF
CDR3nt: TGTGCTAGTGGTTTGAATTACCCTACCCGGACAGTCATGAACACTGAAGCTTTCTTT

d_gene: TRBD2
abundance: few
j_gene: TRBJ2-7
v_gene: TRBV7-2
CDR3aa: CASSSRTSGRESYEQYF
CDR3nt: TGTGCCAGCAGCTCCCGGACTAGCGGGAGGGAGTCCTACGAGCAGTACTTC

d_gene: TRBD1
abundance: .
j_gene: TRBJ2-2
v_gene: TRBV3-1/TRBV3-2
CDR3aa: CASSRQGANTGELFF
CDR3nt: TGTGCCAGCAGCCGACAGGGGGCGAACACCGGGGAGCTGTTTTTT

d_gene: .
abundance: .
j_gene: TRBJ1-1
v_gene: TRBV5-8
CDR3aa: CASSLVSGIQNTEAFF
CDR3nt: TGTGCCAGCAGCTTGGTGTCAGGGATTCAGAACACTGAAGCTTTCTTT

d_gene: .
abundance: .
j_gene: TRBJ2-3
v_gene: TRBV6-5
CDR3aa: CASSYAGDTQYF
CDR3nt: TGTGCCAGCAGTTACGCGGGGGATACGCAGTATTTT

d_gene: TRBD2
abundance: .
j_gene: TRBJ2-1
v_gene: TRBV29-1
CDR3aa: CSVEDMAGGNEQFF
CDR3nt: TGCAGCGTTGAAGATATGGCGGGAGGTAATGAGCAGTTCTTC